This record looks at one T cell receptor (beta chain) sequence and its context. This entry comes from a study of blood T cell repertoires in COVID-19. The table came from immunoSEQ multiplex PCR; TCRdb's copy has only in-frame clones and leaves some out. The top ten hold 2% to 3% of the sample, which has roughly 250,000 clones, 91% seen once. The sequenced sample was peripheral blood. This receptor was obtained from a person aged 18 to 29 with COVID-19, enrolled during active disease.

CDR3 DNA sequence: TGTGCCAGCATCTTCACAGGGGGTGGCTACACCTTC. It yields the protein CASIFTGGGYTF. The chain carries TRBV6-5 and TRBJ1-2, with 8 nucleotides matching TRBD1. Losses at the gene ends were 7 bases for V and 7 bases for J; bases not matched to a gene: 5. In germline, CDR1 is MNHEY, CDR2 SVGAGI. The CDR3 extends over 12 amino acids.